The 29 T cell receptor beta chains below come from one sample, sequenced in a study of T cell responses to AZD1222 COVID-19 vaccine. Method: immunoSEQ multiplex PCR; TCRdb's copy keeps in-frame clones and lacks some. The table lists around 100,000 clones, around nine tenths of them singletons. The input for sequencing was peripheral blood, taken on day 0 of AZD1222 vaccination. These receptors were obtained from an adult in good health.

The gene calls are TRBV5-8 and TRBJ2-3, with D possibly TRBD2 on 5 matching bases. The CDR3 has 13 amino acids. Germline CDR1 SGHTS, CDR2 YDEGEE. Trimming stripped 7 bases from V and 5 bases from J, with 14 bases between. Here the CDR3 reads CASSGERIDTQYF. The CDR3 DNA sequence: TGTGCCAGCTCCGGGGAGCGGATAGATACGCAGTATTTT. Filled out from reference TRBV5-8 and TRBJ2-3, the complete variable domain reads EAGVTQSPTHLIKTRGQQATLRCSPISGHTSVYWYQQALGLGLQFLLWYDEGEERNRGNFPPRFSGRQFPNYSSELNVNALELEDSALYLCASSGERIDTQYFGPGTRLTVL.

The chain uses TRBV9 and TRBJ2-1, with 10 positions matching TRBD1. J gave up 7 bases and V 3 bases, and 4 bases lay outside the gene matches. The CDR3 extends over 14 amino acids. Germline V gene data show CDR1 as SGDLS and CDR2 as YYNGEE. This chain's CDR3 is CASSDRDRGNEQFF. The CDR3 region has the DNA TGTGCCAGCAGCGACCGGGACAGGGGTAATGAGCAGTTCTTC.

This rearrangement joins TRBV6-2 or TRBV6-3 to TRBJ2-7; 11 positions match TRBD2. The CDR3 contains 17 residues. After removal of 3 bases from V and 4 bases from J, the junction contained 11 bases not matched to a gene. Germline values: CDR1 MNHEY, CDR2 SVGEGT. CDR3 DNA: TGTGCCAGCAGTTATCCCCTTAGCGGGAGGGCCGAATACGAGCAGTACTTC. Its translation: CASSYPLSGRAEYEQYF.

As DNA, the CDR3 is TGTGCCAGCAGTCCTTCCGGGAGGGCCGGGAATGAGCAGTTCTTC. Translated: CASSPSGRAGNEQFF. The chain is built from TRBV11-1 and TRBJ2-1, with 8 nucleotides matching TRBD2. The germline V gene encodes CDR1 SGHAT and CDR2 FQDESV (reference sequence). The CDR3 is made up of 15 amino acids. After removal of 6 bases from V and 7 bases from J, the junction contained 11 bases not matched to a gene.

The V gene is TRBV2, the J gene TRBJ2-5; no definite D call. Germline V gene data show CDR1 as SNHLY and CDR2 as FYNNEI. The V end was cut by 7 bases, the J end by 2 bases, with 8 bases between. CDR3 length: 12 amino acids. The CDR3 DNA follows: TGTGCCAGCACTGCGGAGCAAGAGACCCAGTACTTC. Its translation: CASTAEQETQYF.

The chain uses TRBV15 and TRBJ2-7, with 7 bases that match TRBD1. Germline CDR1 is LNHNV and CDR2 is YYDKDF (reference sequence). V shed 0 bases, J shed 1 base, and the junction held 6 bases outside the gene matches. The CDR3 contains 16 residues. The CDR3 is CATSRDGTVTSYEQYF. DNA of the CDR3: TGTGCCACCAGCAGAGATGGGACAGTAACATCCTACGAGCAGTACTTC. The entire variable domain, with the rest obtained from reference TRBV15 and TRBJ2-7, is as follows: DAMVIQNPRYQVTQFGKPVTLSCSQTLNHNVMYWYQQKSSQAPKLLFHYYDKDFNNEADTPDNFQSRRPNTSFCFLDIRSPGLGDTAMYLCATSRDGTVTSYEQYFGPGTRLTVT.

This clone was recorded only once. V is TRBV28 and J is TRBJ1-3, with D tentatively TRBD1 (6 bases). The CDR3 has 15 residues. In germline, CDR1 is MDHEN, CDR2 SYDVKM. V was shortened by 6 bases and J by 0 bases, with 12 bases between the two germline ends. The DNA of the CDR3 is TGTGCCAGCAGCCCTACAGGGAGCTCTGGAAACACCATATATTTT. Translating gives CASSPTGSSGNTIYF. Full variable domain (rest looked up from reference TRBV28 and TRBJ1-3): DVKVTQSSRYLVKRTGEKVFLECVQDMDHENMFWYRQDPGLGLRLIYFSYDVKMKEKGDIPEGYSVSREKKERFSLILESASTNQTSMYLCASSPTGSSGNTIYFGEGSWLTVV.

This chain connects TRBV24-1 to TRBJ1-2, with a weak D call TRBD1 (6 bases). Germline CDR1 and CDR2: KGHDR and SFDVKD. This CDR3 is built from 16 residues. Trimming pared 1 base from V and 8 bases from J, leaving 19 bases between. CDR3 residues: CATSDFQQGGLRGYTF. The CDR3 coding sequence is TGTGCCACCAGTGATTTTCAACAGGGAGGACTGCGAGGCTACACCTTC.

The gene calls are TRBV5-5 and TRBJ2-7; TRBD1 or TRBD2 may be the D gene (5 bases each). This CDR3 contains 13 residues. V lost 0 bases to trimming and J lost 6 bases, with 10 bases between them. Germline V gene data show CDR1 as SGHKS and CDR2 as YYEKEE (reference sequence). The CDR3 loop reads CASSLGPGSEQYF. For the CDR3, the DNA is TGTGCCAGCAGCTTGGGCCCAGGGAGCGAGCAGTACTTC.

The rearrangement uses TRBV29-1 and TRBJ1-1, with TRBD1 matching 7 bases. From germline, CDR1 is SQVTM and CDR2 ANQGSEA. The CDR3 totals 13 residues. The J segment lost 5 bases and the V segment lost 4 bases, leaving 7 bases of the junction unmatched. CDR3 bases: TGCAGCGTTGTTGAGGGGGCAAGGACTGAAGCTTTCTTT. Amino acids: CSVVEGARTEAFF. Drawing the rest from reference TRBV29-1 and TRBJ1-1, the complete variable domain is SAVISQKPSRDICQRGTSLTIQCQVDSQVTMMFWYRQQPGQSLTLIATANQGSEATYESGFVIDKFPISRPNLTFSTLTVSNMSPEDSSIYLCSVVEGARTEAFFGQGTRLTVV.

Remarks on this clone: The sample has other DNA sequences that encode this CDR3 too. The chain has TRBV5-1 and TRBJ1-5; no clear D gene. Germline CDR1 and CDR2: SGHRS and YFSETQ. This CDR3 is built from 15 residues. Trimming removed 0 bases from V and 0 bases from J, with 7 bases in between. DNA of the CDR3: TGCGCCAGCAGCTTGGAAGGGTATAGCAATCAGCCCCAGCATTTT. Protein product: CASSLEGYSNQPQHF.

CDR3 amino acids: CASSLVQGVGEQFF. The CDR3 DNA is TGTGCCAGCAGTTTAGTACAGGGGGTTGGGGAGCAGTTCTTC. The V and J genes are TRBV28 and TRBJ2-1, with 8 positions matching TRBD1. CDR1 MDHEN and CDR2 SYDVKM come from the germline V gene. Trimming cost V 2 bases and J 10 bases; bases outside gene matches: 7. The CDR3 covers 14 residues.

The J gene is TRBJ2-2, the V gene TRBV28; a weak D match, TRBD2 (6 bases). The germline CDR1 and CDR2 sequences are MDHEN and SYDVKM. The CDR3 contains 16 residues. Trimming shortened V by 4 bases and J by 0 bases, and 12 bases separated the two germline ends. Here the CDR3 reads CASSYRGTPNTGELFF. DNA for the CDR3: TGTGCCAGCAGTTACCGGGGGACGCCGAACACCGGGGAGCTGTTTTTT. Based on the CDR3 plus reference TRBV28 and TRBJ2-2, the full variable domain is DVKVTQSSRYLVKRTGEKVFLECVQDMDHENMFWYRQDPGLGLRLIYFSYDVKMKEKGDIPEGYSVSREKKERFSLILESASTNQTSMYLCASSYRGTPNTGELFFGEGSRLTVL.

DNA of the CDR3: TGTGCCATCAGTGGTCGGGCGGTTAAGAACACTGAAGCTTTCTTT. Its translation: CAISGRAVKNTEAFF. This chain joins TRBV10-3 and TRBJ1-1; D gene unclear. This CDR3 is 15 amino acids long. The germline V gene encodes CDR1 ENHRY and CDR2 SYGVKD. Trimming removed 4 bases from V and 1 base from J, with 13 bases in between.

The rearrangement links TRBV12-3 or TRBV12-4 to TRBJ1-2; D might be TRBD1 (5 bases). The CDR3 covers 13 residues. Deletions cut 7 bases from V and 2 bases from J, with 11 bases between. CDR3 residues: CASTARGNYGYTF. The CDR3 DNA sequence: TGTGCCAGCACCGCCCGGGGGAACTATGGCTACACCTTC.

The genes are TRBV11-3 and TRBJ2-2, with TRBD2 as a possible D gene (6 bases). CDR3 size: 16 residues. Germline lookup yields CDR1 SGHNT and CDR2 YENEEA. V lost 5 bases to trimming and J lost 0 bases, with 13 bases between them. The CDR3 here is CASSVAGTANTGELFF. Here the CDR3 DNA reads TGTGCCAGCAGCGTCGCGGGGACGGCGAACACCGGGGAGCTGTTTTTT.

The genes are TRBV27 and TRBJ1-1; D unresolved. This CDR3 region has 15 residues. V was cut by 4 bases and J by 4 bases, with 16 bases left in between. Germline values: CDR1 MNHEY, CDR2 SMNVEV (reference sequence). The CDR3 DNA sequence: TGTGCCAGCAGTTACAGCTTGGCAGAGAGCACTGAAGCTTTCTTT. This codes for CASSYSLAESTEAFF.

This chain uses TRBV6-2 or TRBV6-3 with TRBJ1-2, with D hard to call. CDR3 length: 15 amino acids. Trimming removed 6 bases from V and 0 bases from J, with 14 bases in between. The germline gives CDR1 MNHEY, CDR2 SVGEGT. CDR3 protein: CASSRAVAANYGYTF. CDR3 in DNA: TGTGCCAGCAGCCGAGCCGTGGCCGCTAACTATGGCTACACCTTC.

The V gene is TRBV6-5, the J gene TRBJ2-3; 11 bases match TRBD2. Germline trimming cut 5 bases from V and 4 bases from J; bases unmatched to any gene: 5. Germline CDR1 and CDR2: MNHEY and SVGAGI. The CDR3 loop spans 15 amino acids. Here the CDR3 reads CASSTSGSHPDTQYF. The DNA of the CDR3 is TGTGCCAGCAGTACTAGCGGGAGTCACCCAGATACGCAGTATTTT.

The chain has TRBV3-1 (or the pseudogene TRBV3-2) and TRBJ1-1; D is unclear. Germline values: CDR1 LGHDT, CDR2 YNNKEL (reference sequence). The V end lost 0 bases, the J end lost 5 bases, and 7 bases lay between the germline ends. The CDR3 consists of 13 residues. As DNA, the CDR3 is TGTGCCAGCAGCCAAGAAGGTAGGACTGAAGCTTTCTTT. This translates into CASSQEGRTEAFF.

The chain has TRBV10-2 and TRBJ1-1; possibly TRBD1 for D (5 bases). The CDR3 covers 13 residues. V dropped 7 bases and J dropped 4 bases, with 13 bases sitting between them. The germline V gene has CDR1 WSHSY and CDR2 SAAADI. CDR3 DNA: TGCGCCAGCAAGGGACCTGGGATCACTGAAGCTTTCTTT. Its protein product is CASKGPGITEAFF.

Only one count was recorded for this clone. The J gene is TRBJ2-3, the V gene TRBV5-8; TRBD2 matches 11 bases. V shed 5 bases, J shed 4 bases, and the junction held 12 bases outside the gene matches. This CDR3 has 17 amino acids. Germline V lookup: CDR1 SGHTS, CDR2 YDEGEE. DNA for the CDR3: TGTGCCAGCAGATTAGCGGGAGGGCCCAATGGGGCAGATACGCAGTATTTT. This encodes CASRLAGGPNGADTQYF.

This chain joins TRBV4-2 and TRBJ1-6; 9 bases are shared with TRBD1. Per germline, CDR1 LGHNA and CDR2 YNFKEQ. Trimming cost V 4 bases and J 7 bases; bases outside gene matches: 8. The CDR3 runs 16 residues. Written as DNA, the CDR3 is TGTGCCAGCAGCCCCGGAAAGGGGACAGGGAATTCACCCCTCCACTTT. Its protein is CASSPGKGTGNSPLHF.

This chain joins TRBV11-3 and TRBJ1-1; D uncertain. V gave up 8 bases and J gave up 11 bases, with 15 bases separating them. Germline V lookup: CDR1 SGHNT, CDR2 YENEEA. The CDR3 spans 11 residues. DNA of the CDR3: TGTGCCAGCCCCCCGGGTGTGAAGGCTTTCTTT. It yields the protein CASPPGVKAFF.

The V gene is TRBV9, the J gene TRBJ2-1; 11 bases map to TRBD2. CDR1 and CDR2 from the germline V gene are SGDLS and YYNGEE. This CDR3 has 16 residues. Trimming at V came to 2 bases and at J to 8 bases, leaving 9 bases not matched to a gene. The CDR3 bases are TGTGCCAGCAGCGTTATCGCTAGCGGGGGGCGGGATGAGCAGTTCTTC. Protein: CASSVIASGGRDEQFF.

The rearrangement joins TRBV9 to TRBJ1-6; TRBD1 aligns across 9 bases. This CDR3 is built from 16 residues. V lost 4 bases and J lost 7; bases outside the gene matches: 9. Germline V lookup: CDR1 SGDLS, CDR2 YYNGEE. As DNA, the CDR3 is TGTGCCAGCAGCCCCCGACAGGGGGGCCTAAATTCACCCCTCCACTTT. Protein: CASSPRQGGLNSPLHF.

This chain joins TRBV5-1 and TRBJ2-1; D tentatively reads TRBD1 or TRBD2 (5 bases each). The CDR3 sequence is 15 residues long. Germline CDR1 SGHRS, CDR2 YFSETQ. Trimming left V 4 bases short and J 7 bases short, with 18 bases between. The DNA for the CDR3 is TGCGCCAGCAGCGTACCCGGGACGGTGAGAAATGAGCAGTTCTTC. Protein: CASSVPGTVRNEQFF.

This clone was seen only a few times. This chain joins TRBV11-2 and TRBJ1-5; D not resolved. The CDR3 sequence is 13 residues long. CDR1 and CDR2 (germline): SGHAT, FQNNGV. V lost 3 bases, J lost 5 bases, and 8 bases lay in between. As DNA, the CDR3 is TGTGCCAGCAGCTTTATAGAAGATCAGCCCCAGCATTTT. Protein product: CASSFIEDQPQHF.

V and J are TRBV6-2 or TRBV6-3 and TRBJ1-5, with D tentatively TRBD1 (5 bases). The germline gives CDR1 MNHEY, CDR2 SVGEGT. The CDR3 has 15 amino acids. The V and J ends lost 2 bases and 2 bases respectively, with 10 bases between them. The CDR3 is CASSYRQGGNQPQHF. The CDR3 region has the DNA TGTGCCAGCAGTTACCGTCAAGGGGGCAATCAGCCCCAGCATTTT.